This T cell receptor (beta chain) was found in a study of T cells expressing NK-cell markers. Background on the study: Sorted CD3+CD56-NKG2C+, CD3+CD56+NKG2C- and CD3+CD56+NKG2C+ T cells were the source of the TCR beta repertoires.

TCRdb re-called the 5' RACE reads, yielding one record per CDR3 amino acid sequence without DNA. This sample carries a few hundred thousand distinct CDR3 sequences, with roughly 1.4% going to the ten biggest clones. This CDR3 is 14 amino acids long. Germline CDR1 reads ENHRY; CDR2 reads SYGVKD. Study outcomes and limitations: Dominant NKG2C+ clonotypes were found to form about 1.0-7.5% of CD8+ T cells in 5 or 6 donors.

As for this clonotype: Its antigen is not identified.

The rearrangement uses TRBV10-3 and TRBJ2-5; TCRdb gives TRBD2 as the D gene, but with no DNA this cannot be confirmed. Material: blood T cells: a sorted CD56 or NKG2C T cell subset, CD4+ or CD8+ T cells, or bulk PBMC T cells (not recorded which). The receptor comes from a woman aged 45-60 years in good health. CDR3 residues: CAISESGSRETQYF.